This note documents a single T cell receptor beta chain sequence. Its target is unknown. This sample is drawn from a study of tumor-infiltrating lymphocytes in localized non-small cell lung cancer. Overall study results and limits: Tumor T-cell fraction was not associated with recurrence-free survival. Tumors had more T cell infiltration than uninvolved lung, per TCRbeta sequencing and CD3 counts.

Here immunoSEQ multiplex PCR was the method, and the copy in TCRdb shows in-frame clones only, minus some. The sample has 12,000 or so clones, 84% seen once. V lost 2 bases, J lost 0 bases, and 1 base stayed unmatched. Germline-derived CDR1 and CDR2 are MNHEY and SVGAGI. The CDR3 spans 16 residues. Sequencing was carried out using lung tumor tissue. The chain joins TRBV6-5 to TRBJ2-3; 11 nucleotides match TRBD2. This receptor was obtained from a human donor with non-small cell lung cancer. The CDR3 is CASSYRTSGSTDTQYF. CDR3 sequence (DNA): TGTGCCAGCAGTTACCGGACTAGCGGGAGCACAGATACGCAGTATTTT.